This T cell receptor beta chain was identified in a study of cytomegalovirus exposure and HLA in healthy donors. General study findings and limits: CMV antigen specificity of a few CMV-associated chains was confirmed in vitro. In a later analysis, several top co-occurrence clusters appeared linked to parvovirus B19, influenza, CMV and Epstein-Barr virus. Later analysis demonstrated an association between a missense DCLRE1C variant and TCR beta V- and J-gene trimming. Data from an earlier analysis indicated that most TCR beta V segments were productive either about 90% or about 30% of the time.

Germline V gene sequence: CDR1 SEHNR, CDR2 FQNEAQ (reference sequence). CDR3 length: 16 amino acids. With 4 bases removed from V and 5 bases from J, the gap between germline ends came to 18 bases. In the case of this clone: What it recognizes is unknown.

With 60 Vbeta and 13 Jbeta primers, the PCR was carried out. TCRdb's copy holds only in-frame clones and misses some; the assay was immunoSEQ multiplex PCR. The repertoire holds about 110,000 clones, with roughly 80% as singletons. The rearrangement joins TRBV7-9 to TRBJ2-1; no definite D call. This clonotype originated in a female donor in good health and CMV-seropositive. Sequenced sample: PBMCs. CDR3 DNA sequence: TGTGCCAGCAGCTCCCCTCAAAGCGCCCAGAACAATGAGCAGTTCTTC. Protein product: CASSSPQSAQNNEQFF.